A selection of T cell receptor beta chains follows, all from one sample in a study of control samples from healthy donors and cancer patients. Sequencing was performed with immunoSEQ multiplex PCR; in TCRdb, only in-frame clones are kept and a portion is missing. The data contain 170,000 or so clones, roughly 94% of them singletons. The sample comprised blood. The receptors here all came from a woman aged 40-49 years in good health. Each CDR3 is given with its conserved first and last residue. Fields, in order: clone size, CDR3 length, D gene, V gene, J gene, CDR3 DNA, CDR3 protein. A D gene is named only where the DNA matches it firmly. Size values are once, few and many counts, or a class for expanded clones, and some rows have none.

-	15	TRBD1	TRBV6-5	TRBJ1-1	TGTGCCAGCAGTACCCGGGGGACAGGGAAGGGTGAAGCTTTCTTT	CASSTRGTGKGEAFF
few	16	TRBD2	TRBV6-2/TRBV6-3	TRBJ2-3	TGTGCCAGCAGTCCCCCCAGCGGGAGGCTTCCAGATACGCAGTATTTT	CASSPPSGRLPDTQYF
once	15	-	TRBV2	TRBJ1-4	TGTGCCAGCAAGAAGGGTGGGATGAGTAATGAAAAACTGTTTTTT	CASKKGGMSNEKLFF
-	12	-	TRBV9	TRBJ1-3	TGTGCCAGCAGCTTCGACAGTTACACCATATATTTT	CASSFDSYTIYF
-	15	-	TRBV7-9	TRBJ1-5	TGTGCCAGCAGCCCCCTGGTCCAGAGCAATCAGCCCCAGCATTTT	CASSPLVQSNQPQHF
-	18	TRBD2	TRBV14	TRBJ2-1	TGTGCCAGCAGCCAAAACAACCCGGGACTAGCGGGATACAATGAGCAGTTCTTC	CASSQNNPGLAGYNEQFF
-	15	TRBD1	TRBV2	TRBJ2-7	TGTGCCAGCAGTGAAGTCACAGGGGGCTGGAGCGAGCAGTACTTC	CASSEVTGGWSEQYF
-	16	-	TRBV27	TRBJ2-7	TGTGCCAGCAGGCAGGCGCGGGGTCTGCCGGCCTACGAGCAGTACTTC	CASRQARGLPAYEQYF
-	14	-	TRBV5-4	TRBJ2-5	TGTGCCAGCAGCTTGGGTCACACCCAAGAGACCCAGTACTTC	CASSLGHTQETQYF
-	13	-	TRBV9	TRBJ1-1	TGTGCCAGCAGCGCGACAGGTAACACTGAAGCTTTCTTT	CASSATGNTEAFF
-	14	TRBD2	TRBV7-9	TRBJ2-7	TGTGCCAGCAGCAGGGGACTAGCGGGAAGCGAGCAGTACTTC	CASSRGLAGSEQYF
-	15	-	TRBV19	TRBJ1-4	TGTGCCAGTAGTATAGCCCGGGACACTAATGAAAAACTGTTTTTT	CASSIARDTNEKLFF
-	13	-	TRBV6-2/TRBV6-3	TRBJ1-2	TGTGCCAGCAGTTTAGACGGCTCCTATGGCTACACCTTC	CASSLDGSYGYTF
-	13	-	TRBV12-3/TRBV12-4	TRBJ1-1	TGTGCCAGCAGTTTCGGGCGCTACACTGAAGCTTTCTTT	CASSFGRYTEAFF
-	12	-	TRBV6-6	TRBJ1-3	TGTGCCAGCAGTTACTCGGGCGGCGATGGATATTTT	CASSYSGGDGYF
-	13	TRBD1	TRBV6-6	TRBJ2-1	TGTGCCAGCAGTAAACGACAGGGGGATGAGCAGTTCTTC	CASSKRQGDEQFF
once	15	-	TRBV18	TRBJ2-6	TGTGCCAGCTCACCGCAGCGCTCTGGGGCCAACGTCCTGACTTTC	CASSPQRSGANVLTF
-	17	TRBD2	TRBV3-1/TRBV3-2	TRBJ2-2	TGTGCCAGCAGCAACCCCGGGACTAGCGGAATCACCGGGGAGCTGTTTTTT	CASSNPGTSGITGELFF
-	14	-	TRBV27	TRBJ1-5	TGTGCCAGCAGTTCATACAGGGATCGACAGCCCCAGCATTTT	CASSSYRDRQPQHF
-	15	-	TRBV11-3	TRBJ2-1	TGTGCCAGCAGCTTATCAGGCGGGGTCCAAAATGAGCAGTTCTTC	CASSLSGGVQNEQFF
-	16	-	TRBV7-7	TRBJ2-3	TGTGCTAGCAGCTTAGGCGGACTAGGGGGGGGAGATACGCAGTATTTT	CASSLGGLGGGDTQYF
-	20	-	TRBV6-2/TRBV6-3	TRBJ2-6	TGTGCCAGCAGTTACTCGATTGGGGTGGGAACCACCTCTGGGGCCAACGTCCTGACTTTC	CASSYSIGVGTTSGANVLTF
-	13	-	TRBV9	TRBJ1-6	TGTGCCAGCAGCACCCAGGGTCGGGGGCCCCTCCACTTT	CASSTQGRGPLHF
once	18	TRBD1	TRBV6-2/TRBV6-3	TRBJ2-3	TGTGCCAGCAGTTCCGCCGCCACAGGGGGCAAGGGCACAGATACGCAGTATTTT	CASSSAATGGKGTDTQYF
once	18	TRBD1	TRBV5-4	TRBJ2-6	TGTGCCAGCAGCTTGGTGGGACAGGGATACTCTGGGGCCAACGTCCTGACTTTC	CASSLVGQGYSGANVLTF
-	16	-	TRBV7-2	TRBJ1-2	TGTGCCAGCAGCTTAGCGCTAGCAGTGGCGGGAGGTGGCTACACCTTC	CASSLALAVAGGGYTF
-	17	TRBD1	TRBV27	TRBJ1-6	TGTGCCAGCAGCCGGGACAGAAGTTTCTCCTATAATTCACCCCTCCACTTT	CASSRDRSFSYNSPLHF
-	15	-	TRBV2	TRBJ2-5	TGTGCCAGCAGTGAAGTCCGGGGGCCGGGTGGGACCCAGTACTTC	CASSEVRGPGGTQYF
once	13	-	TRBV7-3	TRBJ1-1	TGTGCCAGCAGCCCGCACCCAGCCGACAGGCCTTTCTTT	CASSPHPADRPFF
once	16	-	TRBV4-3	TRBJ2-7	TGCGCCAGCAGCCAAGAGCCGGGACACAGCTCCTACGAGCAGTACTTC	CASSQEPGHSSYEQYF
-	15	-	TRBV6-5	TRBJ2-1	TGTGCCAGCAGTTCCGACCGGGACTCATACAATGAGCAGTTCTTC	CASSSDRDSYNEQFF
-	13	-	TRBV7-2	TRBJ2-3	TGTGCCAGCAACCCTACACAGGGTTCTCGTACGTATTTT	CASNPTQGSRTYF
-	14	-	TRBV30	TRBJ2-6	TGTGCCTCTGGAAAAGGCTCTGGGGCCAACGTCCTGACTTTC	CASGKGSGANVLTF
few	15	-	TRBV4-3	TRBJ1-1	TGCGCCAGCAGCCAAGTCTGGGGCGAGGGCACTGAAGCTTTCTTT	CASSQVWGEGTEAFF
-	14	-	TRBV5-4	TRBJ1-5	TGTGCCAGCAGCTTGTGGGGTTCGGGTCAGCCCCAGCATTTT	CASSLWGSGQPQHF
-	13	-	TRBV4-3	TRBJ2-7	TGCGCCAGCAGCCAAGAAGAAAGGAACGAGCAGTACTTC	CASSQEERNEQYF
-	16	-	TRBV4-3	TRBJ1-1	TGCGCCAGCAGCCAAGATCTACGCGGACTGAACACTGAAGCTTTCTTT	CASSQDLRGLNTEAFF